This T cell receptor (beta chain) was recovered during a study of T cell repertoires in cytomegalovirus infection. Overall study: Public TCR beta signatures indicated both CMV infection and matching HLA type.

From germline, CDR1 is SEHNR and CDR2 FQNEAQ (reference sequence). V was cut by 5 bases and J by 5 bases, with 11 bases left in between. This CDR3 is 13 amino acids long. Study conclusions and caveats: Cumulative public TCR beta family frequency identified carriers of CMV plus the relevant HLA. Within the response measured ex vivo, HLA-C-restricted CMV-specific TCR beta clonotypes were dominant.

TCRdb re-called the reads through MiXCR, storing one row per CDR3 protein. This sample has 150,000 to 200,000 distinct CDR3 sequences, with roughly 27% found just once. This clonotype was recorded many times. What it recognizes is unknown. This TCR derives from a human donor in good health (CMV status not recorded). Some clones in this sample may be carry-over from other donors' samples. The specimen sequenced was PBMCs. The chain joins TRBV7-9 to TRBJ2-3, with unresolved D. The CDR3 DNA follows: TGTGCCAGCAGCCGTATTTTGGGAGATACGCAGTATTTT. Amino acid sequence: CASSRILGDTQYF.